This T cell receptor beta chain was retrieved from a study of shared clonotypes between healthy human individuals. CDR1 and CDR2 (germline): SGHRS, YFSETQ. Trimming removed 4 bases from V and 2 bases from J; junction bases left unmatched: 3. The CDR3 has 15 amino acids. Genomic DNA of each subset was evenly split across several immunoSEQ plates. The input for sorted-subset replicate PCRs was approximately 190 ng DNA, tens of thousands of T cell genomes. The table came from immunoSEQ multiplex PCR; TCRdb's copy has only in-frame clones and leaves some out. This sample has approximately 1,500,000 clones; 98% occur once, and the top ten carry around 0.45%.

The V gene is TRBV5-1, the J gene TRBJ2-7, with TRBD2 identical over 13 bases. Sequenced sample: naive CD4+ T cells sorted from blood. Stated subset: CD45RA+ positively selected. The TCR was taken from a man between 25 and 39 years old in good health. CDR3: CASSPTSGRAYEQYF. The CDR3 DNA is TGCGCCAGCAGCCCTACTAGCGGGAGGGCCTACGAGCAGTACTTC.